A single sample is the source of the 21 T cell receptor beta chains below, sequenced in a study of cytomegalovirus exposure and HLA in healthy donors. The table came from immunoSEQ multiplex PCR; TCRdb's copy has only in-frame clones and leaves some out. This table has around 160,000 clones, just under 85% appearing once. The sample was PBMCs. Source of these receptors: a man aged 30 to 45 in good health and CMV-seropositive.

The chain uses TRBV7-9 and TRBJ1-5; 8 bases align to TRBD1. There are 14 residues in the CDR3. Unmatched junction bases numbered 5, after V lost 4 bases and J lost 6 bases. CDR1 SEHNR and CDR2 FQNEAQ come from the germline V gene (reference sequence). The CDR3 DNA reads TGTGCCAGCAGCTCCTCAGGGGGCAGTCAGCCCCAGCATTTT. It codes for CASSSSGGSQPQHF.

DNA for the CDR3: TGTGCCAGCAGTTCAATCTGGACAGTTAAGCACAATGAGCAGTTCTTC. This sequence encodes CASSSIWTVKHNEQFF. The chain uses TRBV27 and TRBJ2-1, with a tentative D call TRBD1 (6 bases). Germline V CDR1 and CDR2: MNHEY, SMNVEV (reference sequence). The length of the CDR3 is 16 residues. V was trimmed by 4 bases and J by 5 bases, leaving 18 bases between them.

This chain connects TRBV7-3 to TRBJ2-3; the match to TRBD2 covers 8 bases. The CDR3 sequence is 14 residues long. The germline V gene encodes CDR1 SGHTA and CDR2 FQGTGA. V was pared by 8 bases and J by 1 base, with 5 bases of the junction left unmatched. CDR3 region: CASSMRGGTDTQYF. The CDR3 DNA follows: TGTGCCAGCTCCATGCGGGGGGGCACAGATACGCAGTATTTT.

The rearrangement uses TRBV25-1 and TRBJ2-7; D is unclear. Looked up from germline, CDR1 is MGHDK and CDR2 is SYGVNS. The CDR3 sequence is 15 residues long. Trimming stripped 0 bases from V and 5 bases from J, with 14 bases between. CDR3 DNA: TGTGCCAGCAGTGAATATCCGGAAACAGTCCACGAGCAGTACTTC. Translating gives CASSEYPETVHEQYF.

V is TRBV7-2 and J is TRBJ1-1; D is unresolved. Germline V lookup: CDR1 SGHTA, CDR2 FQGNSA. CDR3 length: 15 residues. V was cut by 3 bases and J by 3 bases, with 14 bases left in between. The CDR3 coding sequence is TGTGCCAGCAGCTTTCTCCGGGTGTCCGACACTGAAGCTTTCTTT. Protein sequence: CASSFLRVSDTEAFF.

The chain links TRBV6-6 to TRBJ1-5; 7 bases line up with TRBD1. The ends lost 6 bases at V and 5 bases at J; junction bases unmatched: 7. This CDR3 region has 14 residues. In germline, CDR1 is MNHNY, CDR2 SVGAGI (reference sequence). The DNA for the CDR3 is TGTGCCAGCAGCCAGACAGGGACTCATCAGCCCCAGCATTTT. This translates into CASSQTGTHQPQHF.

This chain links TRBV7-3 with TRBJ1-1; possibly TRBD1 for D (5 bases). The CDR3 totals 13 residues. Trimming pared 3 bases from V and 1 base from J, leaving 6 bases between. Per the germline V gene, CDR1 is SGHTA and CDR2 is FQGTGA. For the CDR3, the DNA is TGTGCCAGCAGCTTCACAGGGAACACTGAAGCTTTCTTT. Amino acids: CASSFTGNTEAFF.

About this clone: This sample also contains other DNA sequences that code for the same CDR3. DNA for the CDR3: TGTGCCAGCAGTTTATCCGGCTACGAGCAGTACTTC. This sequence encodes CASSLSGYEQYF. The chain combines TRBV27 with TRBJ2-7; D gene uncertain. Deletions cut 0 bases from V and 3 bases from J, with 3 bases between. Looked up from germline, CDR1 is MNHEY and CDR2 is SMNVEV (reference sequence). CDR3 length: 12 amino acids.

The chain joins TRBV11-1 to TRBJ2-7, with 10 bases aligning to TRBD1. With 4 bases clipped from V and 3 bases from J, the junction kept 3 bases outside the gene matches. CDR1 and CDR2 from the germline V gene are SGHAT and FQDESV (reference sequence). The CDR3 runs 14 residues. Here the CDR3 reads CASSSRTGGYEQYF. DNA of the CDR3: TGTGCCAGCAGCTCGAGGACAGGGGGCTACGAGCAGTACTTC.

The rearrangement joins TRBV5-1 to TRBJ1-4; D is undetermined. There are 15 residues in the CDR3. The germline gives CDR1 SGHRS, CDR2 YFSETQ. Trimming left V 0 bases short and J 8 bases short, with 14 bases between. The CDR3 loop is CASSLAEREVEKLFF. In DNA form, the CDR3 reads TGCGCCAGCAGCTTGGCCGAGAGGGAGGTGGAAAAACTGTTTTTT.

The chain joins TRBV6-5 to TRBJ2-7; the D gene is possibly TRBD2 (6 bases). V was trimmed by 0 bases and J by 4 bases, leaving 13 bases between them. The length of the CDR3 is 15 residues. The germline CDR1 and CDR2 sequences are MNHEY and SVGAGI. CDR3 DNA sequence: TGTGCCAGCAGTTACTCACGGGGGACTTGGTACGAGCAGTACTTC. Protein product: CASSYSRGTWYEQYF.

The chain employs TRBV18 and TRBJ1-1; 9 bases align to TRBD1. The germline V gene has CDR1 KGHSH and CDR2 LQKENI. Trimming cost V 7 bases and J 1 base; bases outside gene matches: 7. CDR3 length: 15 amino acids. The CDR3 nucleotides are TGTGCCAGCTTGGGACAGGGTCGCGAGAACACTGAAGCTTTCTTT. Encoded protein: CASLGQGRENTEAFF.

The chain has TRBV7-2 and TRBJ2-7, with D possibly TRBD1 on 6 matching bases. The ends were cut back, 5 bases at V and 3 bases at J, with 14 bases in the middle. The CDR3 contains 14 residues. The germline gives CDR1 SGHTA, CDR2 FQGNSA. The CDR3 here is CASSPPQGIYEQYF. The CDR3 DNA sequence: TGTGCCAGCAGCCCTCCTCAGGGGATCTACGAGCAGTACTTC.

The chain is built from TRBV9 and TRBJ2-7, with 11 bases that match TRBD1. With 0 bases clipped from V and 5 bases from J, the junction kept 4 bases outside the gene matches. The length of the CDR3 is 15 residues. The germline V gene encodes CDR1 SGDLS and CDR2 YYNGEE. CDR3 nucleotide sequence: TGTGCCAGCAGCGTAGGGAGGACAGGGGGCGACGAGCAGTACTTC. Amino acid sequence: CASSVGRTGGDEQYF.

The chain joins TRBV7-2 to TRBJ2-7; 10 nucleotides agree with TRBD2. The CDR3 contains 16 residues. Germline V gene sequence: CDR1 SGHTA, CDR2 FQGNSA. The J segment lost 9 bases and the V segment lost 0 bases, leaving 11 bases of the junction unmatched. CDR3 nucleotides: TGTGCCAGCAGCTTAGCGGGGAGCGGGGGGGCTCGTGGGCAGTACTTC. It yields the protein CASSLAGSGGARGQYF.

This clone was recorded only once. The chain links TRBV6-1 to TRBJ1-5, with 8 nucleotides matching TRBD1. Per germline, CDR1 MNHNS and CDR2 SASEGT. Trimming took 1 base from V and 5 from J; bases not matched to a gene: 4. CDR3 length: 15 amino acids. The CDR3 is CASSEDQGADQPQHF. CDR3 DNA: TGTGCCAGCAGTGAAGACCAGGGGGCGGATCAGCCCCAGCATTTT.

As for this clone: Other DNA sequences from this sample encode an identical CDR3 as well. V is TRBV4-1 and J is TRBJ2-1, with D possibly matching TRBD2 (6 bases). Germline V gene lookup returns CDR1 MGHRA and CDR2 YSYEKL. The V end lost 3 bases, the J end lost 7 bases, and 13 bases lay between the germline ends. CDR3 size: 14 residues. In DNA form, the CDR3 reads TGCGCCAGCAGCCAGGCCGGGACTTCTAATGAGCAGTTCTTC. The encoded protein is CASSQAGTSNEQFF.

The chain carries TRBV19 and TRBJ2-7; 8 bases agree with TRBD2. The germline V gene has CDR1 LNHDA and CDR2 SQIVND (reference sequence). This CDR3 contains 15 residues. Losses at the gene ends were 7 bases for V and 4 bases for J; bases not matched to a gene: 12. The CDR3 region has the DNA TGTGCCAGTACCGGCGGGACGGGGGGGGCTTACGAGCAGTACTTC. Translation gives CASTGGTGGAYEQYF.

The gene calls are TRBV4-3 and TRBJ1-4; the D gene is possibly TRBD1 (5 bases). Trimming cost V 0 bases and J 5 bases, with 13 bases left between them. The CDR3 has 16 residues. Germline CDR1 and CDR2: LGHNA and YSLEER. The CDR3 DNA follows: TGCGCCAGCAGCCAAGACACAGACAGAGCGAATGAAAAACTGTTTTTT. It specifies CASSQDTDRANEKLFF.

The chain recombines TRBV2 with TRBJ2-7; D call uncertain. The V end was cut by 11 bases, the J end by 5 bases, with 16 bases between. The CDR3 spans 12 residues. Germline CDR1 reads SNHLY; CDR2 reads FYNNEI. The CDR3 sequence: CAEIRNRDEQYF. The CDR3 bases are TGTGCCGAAATACGGAATCGGGACGAGCAGTACTTC.

This clone occurred a few times. The V call is TRBV5-6, the J call TRBJ1-2; the match to TRBD1 covers 8 bases. Germline trimming cut 6 bases from V and 2 bases from J; bases unmatched to any gene: 6. Germline loops: CDR1 SGHDT, CDR2 YYEEEE. This CDR3 is built from 14 residues. The CDR3: CASNPQGANYGYTF. The CDR3 nucleotides read TGTGCCAGCAACCCCCAGGGGGCGAACTATGGCTACACCTTC. Full variable domain (missing parts from reference TRBV5-6 and TRBJ1-2): DAGVTQSPTHLIKTRGQQVTLRCSPKSGHDTVSWYQQALGQGPQFIFQYYEEEERQRGNFPDRFSGHQFPNYSSELNVNALLLGDSALYLCASNPQGANYGYTFGSGTRLTVV.